Listed below are T cell receptor beta chains from one sample, sequenced in a study of T-cell memory formation after mild COVID-19. TCRdb passed the 5' RACE reads through MiXCR, listing each CDR3 protein once. The sample lists 200,000 to 250,000 distinct CDR3 sequences, around 10% seen once, with 22% in the top ten. Sequences were obtained from PBMCs or a T cell subset sorted from them (not recorded which). The receptors were gathered from a man younger than 30 who had mild COVID-19 (a few samples of this study predate the infection). Cell type and time point are not known. CDR3s include the opening cysteine and the closing phenylalanine or tryptophan. The D gene is left open where the match is weak. Size tells how often a clone was seen (once, few, many) or the class of an expanded clone, and some rows leave it out.

j_gene,v_gene,d_gene,abundance,CDR3aa,CDR3nt
TRBJ2-1,TRBV29-1,.,few,CSVERGRPNEQFF,TGCAGCGTTGAAAGAGGCCGGCCCAATGAGCAGTTCTTC
TRBJ1-1,TRBV5-1,.,few,CASSLEGKMNTEAFF,TGCGCCAGCAGCTTGGAGGGGAAAATGAACACTGAAGCTTTCTTT
TRBJ2-3,TRBV5-6,.,.,CASSLPTGGGDTQYF,TGTGCCAGCAGCTTACCTACGGGGGGCGGGGATACGCAGTATTTT
TRBJ1-1,TRBV10-3,.,many,CAISDQGFPGMNTEAFF,TGTGCCATCAGTGACCAGGGCTTCCCGGGGATGAACACTGAAGCTTTCTTT
TRBJ1-1,TRBV7-2,.,few,CASSPRHVNTEAFF,TGTGCCAGCAGCCCTCGTCATGTGAACACTGAAGCTTTCTTT
TRBJ2-3,TRBV15,TRBD2,few,CATSPGLPTDTQYF,TGTGCCACCAGCCCGGGACTACCGACAGATACGCAGTATTTT
TRBJ1-1,TRBV7-3,.,many,CASSPKGDPNTEAFF,TGTGCCAGCAGCCCGAAGGGGGACCCGAACACTGAAGCTTTCTTT
TRBJ1-5,TRBV6-2/TRBV6-3,.,few,CASSLGHNQPQHF,TGTGCCAGCAGCCTGGGCCACAATCAGCCCCAGCATTTT
TRBJ1-2,TRBV5-6,.,few,CASSSRRYYGYTF,TGTGCCAGCAGCTCGAGACGGTACTATGGCTACACCTTC
TRBJ2-2,TRBV7-6,.,.,CASSFLARGSGELFF,TGTGCCAGCAGCTTCTTGGCCCGGGGTTCCGGGGAGCTGTTTTTT
TRBJ1-3,TRBV5-1,.,many,CASSSTGFSGNTIYF,TGCGCCAGCAGCTCCACCGGGTTCTCTGGAAACACCATATATTTT
TRBJ2-2,TRBV6-5,.,.,CASSYRQNTGELFF,TGTGCCAGCAGTTACAGGCAGAACACCGGGGAGCTGTTTTTT
TRBJ2-7,TRBV18,.,.,CASSQGVGDVYEQYF,TGTGCCAGCTCCCAAGGGGTTGGGGACGTCTACGAGCAGTACTTC
TRBJ2-3,TRBV25-1,.,.,CASSEVQLAGGNTQYF,TGTGCCAGCAGTGAAGTTCAACTAGCCGGAGGGAATACGCAGTATTTT
TRBJ1-1,TRBV4-1,TRBD1,.,CASSPGQGPMNTEAFF,TGCGCCAGCAGCCCGGGACAGGGACCCATGAACACTGAAGCTTTCTTT
TRBJ1-1,TRBV12-3/TRBV12-4,.,.,CASSLREGTEAFF,TGTGCCAGCAGTTTAAGGGAAGGGACTGAAGCTTTCTTT
TRBJ1-2,TRBV6-5,TRBD1,.,CASRTDRGENYGYTF,TGTGCCAGCAGAACGGACAGGGGAGAGAACTATGGCTACACCTTC
TRBJ1-2,TRBV6-2/TRBV6-3,.,few,CASSYTGRSWLYGYTF,TGTGCCAGCAGTTACACAGGGCGAAGCTGGCTCTATGGCTACACCTTC
TRBJ1-4,TRBV12-3/TRBV12-4,.,.,CASSPLPRADEKLFF,TGTGCCAGCAGCCCTTTACCGAGGGCGGATGAAAAACTGTTTTTT
TRBJ1-1,TRBV5-1,.,.,CASSRSSADLAEAFF,TGCGCCAGCAGCCGTTCTTCGGCAGACTTGGCTGAAGCTTTCTTT
TRBJ1-2,TRBV27,.,few,CASSLSRGYGYTF,TGTGCCAGCAGTTTATCGCGAGGTTATGGCTACACCTTC
TRBJ1-1,TRBV30,TRBD1,.,CAWGQTGSVVAFF,TGTGCCTGGGGGCAGACAGGGAGTGTAGTAGCTTTCTTT
TRBJ2-3,TRBV7-8,TRBD2,few,CASSLGTSLSTDTQYF,TGTGCCAGCAGCCTGGGGACTAGCCTCAGCACAGATACGCAGTATTTT
TRBJ2-3,TRBV7-2,.,.,CASSLSRWTDTQYF,TGTGCCAGCAGCTTGTCACGTTGGACAGATACGCAGTATTTT
TRBJ2-2,TRBV5-1,.,.,CASSLVGRRGTGELFF,TGCGCCAGCAGCTTGGTGGGCCGAAGGGGCACCGGGGAGCTGTTTTTT
TRBJ1-1,TRBV18,.,.,CASSKDSTMNTEAFF,TGTGCCAGCTCAAAGGACAGCACCATGAACACTGAAGCTTTCTTT
TRBJ2-7,TRBV11-2,TRBD1,few,CASSLGGTGEAYEQYF,TGTGCCAGCAGCTTAGGAGGGACAGGGGAGGCCTACGAGCAGTACTTC
TRBJ1-1,TRBV4-1,TRBD1,.,CASSPGTGETEAFF,TGCGCCAGCAGCCCTGGCACAGGGGAGACTGAAGCTTTCTTT
TRBJ1-2,TRBV7-8,TRBD1,.,CASSPPGQANYGYTF,TGTGCCAGCAGCCCCCCGGGACAGGCGAACTATGGCTACACCTTC
TRBJ1-6,TRBV9,.,few,CASSVAQSPLHF,TGTGCCAGCAGCGTAGCTCAGTCACCCCTCCACTTT
TRBJ2-1,TRBV7-3,.,.,CATAGTGGGEQFF,TGTGCCACCGCCGGGACTGGAGGGGGGGAGCAGTTCTTC